The T cell receptor beta chain under discussion was sequenced for a study of neurological immune-mediated disorders. This clonotype came up many times. In germline, CDR1 is SGHRS, CDR2 YFSETQ. V was shortened by 4 bases and J by 3 bases, with 12 bases between the two germline ends. CDR3 length: 14 residues. The making of cDNA relied on 5'RACE with 10-nucleotide random UMIs. TCRdb fed the 5' RACE reads into MiXCR, producing one record per CDR3 protein. The data show some 27,000 distinct CDR3 sequences, less than 8.5% seen once. The sequence came from a woman aged 45-60 years in good health. Input material: PBMCs. The gene calls are TRBV5-1 and TRBJ2-3, with a weak D call TRBD1 (6 bases). CDR3 protein: CASSEGHRTDTQYF. CDR3 DNA sequence: TGCGCCAGCAGCGAGGGACATAGAACAGATACGCAGTATTTT.